A selection of T cell receptor beta chains follows, all from one sample in a study of blood T cells in healthy people across ages. One entry per CDR3 protein, called by TCRdb with MiXCR from the 5' RACE reads. This sample has 750,000 to 850,000 distinct CDR3 sequences, with approximately 25% found just once. The sample was also linked to a second study, of T cells of mothers and their children.

Sequencing was done on a sample of blood. The receptor source for this set is a boy between 5 and 17 years old in good health. Each CDR3 is given with its conserved first and last residue. The order of the fields is J gene, V gene, CDR3 protein.

>-|TRBV28
CASSLPGVTNEQFF
>TRBJ1-2|TRBV12-3/TRBV12-4
CASSGPPSGYTF
>TRBJ2-5|TRBV5-1
CASSAYRGLGETQYF
>TRBJ2-3|TRBV5-6
CASSLVFQPGRGVTDTQYF
>TRBJ2-3|TRBV7-9
CANAETGDGTDTQYF
>TRBJ1-1|TRBV10-3
CAISTGQGSEAFF
>TRBJ1-5|TRBV12-3/TRBV12-4
CASSRRQATGGQPQHF
>TRBJ2-7|TRBV6-6
CTSSLGYEQYF
>TRBJ2-7|TRBV21-1
CASSLGLAGTEQYF
>TRBJ1-4|TRBV15
CATSREKRGGAREKLFF
>-|TRBV7-2
CASRTPRQGYEQYF
>TRBJ2-7|TRBV10-3
CAISDPSTLPYEQYF
>TRBJ2-4|TRBV27
CASSFFERNIQYF
>TRBJ2-3|TRBV7-9
CASSLGSSKGDTQYF
>TRBJ2-1|TRBV6-5
CASSYVTSGNNEQFF
>TRBJ2-7|TRBV29-1
CSVSGTGVFYEQYF
>TRBJ2-5|TRBV3-1
CASSQEGLGEETQYF
>TRBJ2-3|TRBV7-9
CASSLRTGLADTQYF
>TRBJ1-2|TRBV6-6
CASHETGGDLHGYTF
>TRBJ1-2|TRBV4-2
CASSQQVGYLNYGYTF
>TRBJ2-1|TRBV7-6
CASSSRTSGGDNEQFF
>TRBJ2-1|TRBV5-1
CASSFLGTGVSSYNEQFF
>TRBJ2-5|TRBV5-1
CASALTGQETQYF
>TRBJ2-1|TRBV6-1
CASSEGLGPYNEQFF
>TRBJ2-7|TRBV7-2
CASRGSAEYEQYF
>TRBJ2-1|TRBV18
CASSSSGTGGEGGSYNEQFF
>TRBJ2-1|TRBV7-9
CASSLAPSAEQFF
>TRBJ2-5|TRBV28
CASSFKWLGRTKTQYF
>TRBJ2-5|TRBV21-1
CASSKVLRGGADAETQYF